This TCR beta chain appears in the sequencing data of a study of early T cells in non-severe SARS-CoV-2 infection. About the study: The chains were unpaired, and the sequenced material was bulk RNA from unsorted whole blood.

This clonotype was counted ten times or more. No antigen is known for it. Unique molecular identifiers (one per individual cDNA molecule) were attached. TCRdb fed the 5' RACE reads into MiXCR, producing one record per CDR3 protein. Among tens of thousands of distinct CDR3 sequences listed, roughly a tenth were seen once. Study results and caveats: Private and CD4 specificities were missed by VDJdb matching, skewed to anti-spike CD8.

Sequencing was performed on whole blood, taken at baseline. The receptor was derived from an adult who was a healthcare worker with PCR-confirmed SARS-CoV-2 infection or an uninfected control (not recorded which).

This CDR3 is CASSLGLGAATYEQYF. The CDR3 region has the DNA TGTGCCAGCAGCTTGGGGCTTGGGGCAGCGACCTACGAGCAGTACTTC. The rearrangement joins TRBV7-2 to TRBJ2-7; the D gene is possibly TRBD1 (5 bases). The germline V and J ends were trimmed by 3 bases and 2 bases, with 17 bases remaining between them. Germline assignment: CDR1 SGHTA and CDR2 FQGNSA. CDR3 length equals 16 residues.